Listed here are 4 T cell receptor beta chains from one sample, sequenced in a study of T cell responses to AZD1222 COVID-19 vaccine. Some clones are missing from TCRdb's copy, which holds only in-frame ones; the method was immunoSEQ multiplex PCR. The repertoire has some 170,000 clones, 70% to 90% of them found once; the top ten carry about 4.3%. The material sequenced was peripheral blood, taken 28 days after the second dose of the MenACWY control vaccine. The receptors originated from an adult who received the MenACWY meningococcal vaccine as a control.

The genes are TRBV24-1 and TRBJ1-4; tentative D call: TRBD1 (5 bases). This CDR3 spans 15 amino acids. The germline V and J ends were trimmed by 4 bases and 8 bases, with 16 bases remaining between them. Germline V gives CDR1 KGHDR, CDR2 SFDVKD. This CDR3 reads CATSDPGSEGEKLFF. CDR3 in DNA: TGTGCCACCAGTGACCCCGGAAGCGAGGGGGAAAAACTGTTTTTT.

This chain joins TRBV11-3 and TRBJ2-1, with TRBD2 matching 7 bases. Trimming removed 4 bases from V and 2 bases from J; junction bases left unmatched: 5. The germline V gene has CDR1 SGHNT and CDR2 YENEEA. The CDR3 runs to 15 residues. The CDR3 reads CASSSSGTTYNEQFF. The CDR3 DNA sequence: TGTGCCAGCAGCTCCTCCGGGACTACCTACAATGAGCAGTTCTTC.

This chain uses TRBV27 with TRBJ1-2; TRBD1 agrees at 7 bases. Losses at the gene ends were 5 bases for V and 5 bases for J; bases not matched to a gene: 14. The CDR3 is 16 amino acids. Germline-derived CDR1 and CDR2 are MNHEY and SMNVEV (reference sequence). The CDR3 sequence: CASSPRLTGRPYGYTF. The DNA for the CDR3 is TGTGCCAGCAGTCCCCGACTGACAGGGAGGCCATATGGCTACACCTTC.

The rearrangement uses TRBV28 and TRBJ1-3, with a weak D call TRBD1 (6 bases). This CDR3 has 15 amino acids. The germline CDR1 and CDR2 sequences are MDHEN and SYDVKM. The germline V and J ends were trimmed by 3 bases and 4 bases, with 13 bases remaining between them. In DNA form, the CDR3 reads TGTGCCAGCAGTTTGCCTCTTGGGACAGGAAACACCATATATTTT. The encoded protein is CASSLPLGTGNTIYF.